This TCR beta chain was obtained from a study of Ad26.COV2.S vaccination and SARS-CoV-2 variants. Sequencing used immunoSEQ multiplex PCR; TCRdb keeps in-frame clones, though not all of them. Seen here are roughly 250,000 clones, around 85% observed once, and the top ten hold about 2.7%. Treatment described: over 15 received Ad26.COV2.S at low or high dose, single or two shots; 5 received placebo; per-sample allocation not given. Sample collection was performed on day 63 after the first vaccine or placebo injection. Sequencing used peripheral blood, obtained in a trial of Ad26.COV2.S vaccine versus placebo. This sequence originates from a person aged 18-65 years who received the Ad26.COV2.S COVID-19 vaccine or a placebo.

The DNA of the CDR3 is TGTGCCAGCAGCATTGCGGGACTAGCGGCTAGCACAGATACGCAGTATTTT. Amino acids: CASSIAGLAASTDTQYF. V and J are TRBV7-2 and TRBJ2-3; the match to TRBD2 covers 11 bases. The CDR3 consists of 17 residues. J was trimmed by 0 bases and V by 5 bases; bases with no gene match: 7. The germline gives CDR1 SGHTA, CDR2 FQGNSA.